A single sample gave rise to the 27 T cell receptor beta chains below, sequenced in a study of immune evolution from preneoplasia to lung adenocarcinoma. TCRdb's table, derived via immunoSEQ multiplex PCR, lists solely in-frame clones and lacks some. The sample lists thousands of clones, roughly 80% occurring once. What was sequenced was FFPE invasive lung adenocarcinoma tissue. The receptor source for this set is a person aged 70 to 85 with invasive lung adenocarcinoma.

In DNA, the CDR3 is TGTGCCAGCAGCGCCGGACTAGCGGGGTACGAGCAGTACTTC. Its translation is CASSAGLAGYEQYF. This chain uses TRBV9 with TRBJ2-7; 12 bases line up with TRBD2. Looked up from germline, CDR1 is SGDLS and CDR2 is YYNGEE. Unmatched junction bases numbered 2, after V lost 3 bases and J lost 4 bases. CDR3 size: 14 residues.

This clone was counted a few times. The rearrangement joins TRBV2 to TRBJ1-1; D is uncertain. The germline gives CDR1 SNHLY, CDR2 FYNNEI. CDR3 size: 13 residues. Deletions cut 2 bases from V and 0 bases from J, with 4 bases between. The CDR3 spells CASSELVNTEAFF. In DNA form, the CDR3 reads TGTGCCAGCAGTGAATTGGTGAACACTGAAGCTTTCTTT.

This clone was counted between two and nine times. The chain carries TRBV7-9 and TRBJ1-4, with no clear D. Germline V CDR1 and CDR2: SEHNR, FQNEAQ (reference sequence). CDR3 size: 14 residues. V shed 3 bases and J shed 0 bases, with 5 bases lying between them. CDR3 loop: CASSLAATNEKLFF. The CDR3 nucleotides read TGTGCCAGCAGCTTGGCAGCAACTAATGAAAAACTGTTTTTT.

V and J are TRBV6-1 and TRBJ2-6; D gene uncertain. Trimming left V 2 bases short and J 1 base short, with 6 bases between. Germline CDR1 and CDR2: MNHNS and SASEGT. The CDR3 covers 15 residues. The chain's CDR3 is CASSELSSGANVLTF. DNA for the CDR3: TGTGCCAGCAGTGAACTAAGTTCTGGGGCCAACGTCCTGACTTTC.

The gene calls are TRBV11-3 and TRBJ1-1; D ambiguous. Trimming took off 0 bases at V and 4 bases at J, with 12 bases between the two ends. The CDR3 spans 15 residues. Germline V gives CDR1 SGHNT, CDR2 YENEEA. CDR3 region: CASSLDTGRGTEAFF. CDR3 DNA: TGTGCCAGCAGCTTAGATACCGGTCGCGGCACTGAAGCTTTCTTT. Complete variable domain (other parts from reference TRBV11-3 and TRBJ1-1): EAGVVQSPRYKIIEKKQPVAFWCNPISGHNTLYWYLQNLGQGPELLIRYENEEAVDDSQLPKDRFSAERLKGVDSTLKIQPAELGDSAVYLCASSLDTGRGTEAFFGQGTRLTVV.

The V and J genes are TRBV7-9 and TRBJ2-7; the D call may be TRBD1 or TRBD2 (5 bases each). The CDR3 sequence is 16 residues long. Germline-derived CDR1 and CDR2 are SEHNR and FQNEAQ (reference sequence). V was cut by 5 bases and J by 0 bases, with 17 bases left in between. As DNA, the CDR3 is TGTGCCAGCAGCCCGAGGGGAGCAGATGACTCCTACGAGCAGTACTTC. Translating gives CASSPRGADDSYEQYF.

V and J are TRBV28 and TRBJ2-5; no clear D. Germline V gene sequence: CDR1 MDHEN, CDR2 SYDVKM. V lost 7 bases, J lost 4 bases, and 16 bases lay in between. This CDR3 has 14 amino acids. CDR3 DNA: TGTGCCAGCAATTTGTCCTTGGCGCGAGAGACCCAGTACTTC. Translating gives CASNLSLARETQYF.

This clone appeared once. The junction departs from germline at one end; a sequencing error may be responsible. The same CDR3 also results from other DNA sequences found in this sample. The gene calls are TRBV4-3 and TRBJ1-1; D remains ambiguous. Germline V gene sequence: CDR1 LGHNA, CDR2 YSLEER. The CDR3 is 19 residues long. CDR3 nucleotide sequence: TGCGCCAGCAGCCAAGACGCTCGGACCCTTGCCCCGGGGAACACTGAAGCTTTTTTT. Protein product: CASSQDARTLAPGNTEAFF.

This CDR3 is CASSEKYEQYF. CDR3 in DNA: TGTGCCAGCAGTGAAAAGTACGAGCAGTACTTC. This chain connects TRBV28 to TRBJ2-7, with D unclear. The CDR3 runs 11 residues. Trimming took off 5 bases at V and 4 bases at J, with 6 bases between the two ends. From germline, CDR1 is MDHEN and CDR2 SYDVKM.

This sequence joins TRBV30 and TRBJ2-2, with D hard to call. The CDR3 sequence is 13 residues long. CDR1 is GTSNPN and CDR2 is SVGIG in the germline V gene (reference sequence). V was shortened by 3 bases and J by 5 bases, with 10 bases between the two germline ends. In DNA, the CDR3 is TGTGCCTGGAGCGGTAGCACGACCGGGGAGCTGTTTTTT. Its translation is CAWSGSTTGELFF.

Written as DNA, the CDR3 is TGTGCCAGCAGCCCCGGGACTAGCGGCATAAATGAGCAGTTCTTC. Encoded protein: CASSPGTSGINEQFF. J is TRBJ2-1 and V is TRBV7-9, with 11 positions matching TRBD2. This CDR3 is 15 amino acids long. Germline CDR1 is SEHNR and CDR2 is FQNEAQ (reference sequence). After removal of 5 bases from V and 7 bases from J, the junction contained 7 bases not matched to a gene.

This chain uses TRBV5-1 with TRBJ2-7; TRBD1 might be the D (5 bases). Germline values: CDR1 SGHRS, CDR2 YFSETQ. The CDR3 sequence is 15 residues long. Trimming took 1 base from V and 3 from J, leaving 14 bases between them. Here the CDR3 reads CASSLLSGFNYEQYF. CDR3 nucleotide sequence: TGCGCCAGCAGCTTGCTCTCAGGGTTTAACTACGAGCAGTACTTC.

There are a few counts of this clone. The J gene is TRBJ1-5, the V gene TRBV18, with D possibly being TRBD1 (6 bases). The CDR3 runs 15 residues. The germline gives CDR1 KGHSH, CDR2 LQKENI. V was trimmed by 6 bases and J by 2 bases, leaving 14 bases between them. The CDR3 DNA reads TGTGCCAGCTCCCCCCAGGGGCAAGGCAATCAGCCCCAGCATTTT. Translating it yields CASSPQGQGNQPQHF.

CDR3 region: CASSPGDEEAYGYTF. The CDR3 nucleotides read TGCGCCAGCAGCCCAGGGGATGAAGAGGCGTATGGCTACACCTTC. The genes are TRBV4-3 and TRBJ1-2; TRBD1 might be the D (6 bases). V gave up 4 bases and J gave up 5 bases, with 17 bases separating them. CDR1 LGHNA and CDR2 YSLEER come from the germline V gene. This CDR3 is built from 15 residues.

This chain joins TRBV7-9 and TRBJ2-5; D gene ambiguous. The germline CDR1 and CDR2 sequences are SEHNR and FQNEAQ (reference sequence). This CDR3 has 14 amino acids. Trimming pared 1 base from V and 2 bases from J, leaving 8 bases between. The CDR3 coding sequence is TGTGCCAGCAGCTTAGTCCCGGGTCAAGAGACCCAGTACTTC. Protein: CASSLVPGQETQYF.

The CDR3 loop reads CATSRDGASGGGDTQYF. Here the CDR3 DNA reads TGTGCCACCAGCAGAGATGGGGCTAGCGGGGGTGGAGATACGCAGTATTTT. The V gene is TRBV15, the J gene TRBJ2-3, with 10 bases that match TRBD2. Germline V gene lookup returns CDR1 LNHNV and CDR2 YYDKDF (reference sequence). This CDR3 is 17 amino acids long. V shed 0 bases and J 5 bases; nucleotides not matched to a gene: 8.

V gene TRBV9 combines with J gene TRBJ2-3, with TRBD1 matching 9 bases. The length of the CDR3 is 16 residues. Germline values: CDR1 SGDLS, CDR2 YYNGEE. The ends lost 4 bases at V and 3 bases at J; junction bases unmatched: 9. CDR3 sequence (DNA): TGTGCCAGCAGCACCAAGACAGGGGGTGTTACAGATACGCAGTATTTT. It is translated as CASSTKTGGVTDTQYF.

In this sample, this clone turned up a few times. The chain has TRBV9 and TRBJ2-4; 12 bases align to TRBD2. This CDR3 is built from 13 residues. V dropped 4 bases and J dropped 11; count of bases not matched to a gene: 4. The germline CDR1 and CDR2 sequences are SGDLS and YYNGEE. The CDR3 here is CASSLAGGPVQYF. The CDR3 DNA is TGTGCCAGCAGCCTAGCGGGAGGGCCCGTTCAGTACTTC.

The V gene is TRBV9, the J gene TRBJ2-2, with TRBD2 identical over 7 bases. In germline, CDR1 is SGDLS, CDR2 YYNGEE. This CDR3 region has 15 residues. V was clipped by 5 bases and J by 5 bases; unmatched bases: 9. The CDR3 DNA follows: TGTGCCAGCAGTCAGACTAGCTATAGTACCGGGGAGCTGTTTTTT. This gives the protein CASSQTSYSTGELFF.

The chain uses TRBV14 and TRBJ2-3; TRBD2 aligns across 7 bases. The CDR3 length is 16 residues. Germline CDR1 and CDR2: SGHDN and FVKESK. The ends lost 4 bases at V and 3 bases at J; junction bases unmatched: 10. CDR3 amino acids: CASSLGLAELTDTQYF. The CDR3 DNA sequence: TGTGCCAGCAGCCTCGGGCTAGCGGAATTGACAGATACGCAGTATTTT.

This chain uses TRBV21-1 with TRBJ2-7; the table names TRBD1, a call not compared with the DNA. TRBV21-1 is tagged as a pseudogene. This CDR3 has 15 residues. CDR3 DNA: TGTGCCAGCAGCAATAACCAGCTGGGCCCCTACGAGCAGTACTTC. Encoded protein: CASSNNQLGPYEQYF.

The chain carries TRBV7-3 and TRBJ2-1; 8 bases line up with TRBD2. The V and J ends lost 5 bases and 6 bases, in that order; junction bases with no gene match: 9. The CDR3 has 15 amino acids. CDR1 is SGHTA and CDR2 is FQGTGA in the germline V gene. CDR3 bases: TGTGCCAGCAGCCGCGCCACGGCGGGAGGCAATGAGCAGTTCTTC. Translated: CASSRATAGGNEQFF.

In this sample, this clone turned up once. V gene TRBV25-1 combines with J gene TRBJ1-1, with D possibly TRBD1 on 5 matching bases. Trimming pared 1 base from V and 3 bases from J, leaving 12 bases between. Per the germline V gene, CDR1 is MGHDK and CDR2 is SYGVNS. This CDR3 region has 15 residues. This chain's CDR3 is CASSESAGRDTEAFF. Written as DNA, the CDR3 is TGTGCCAGCAGTGAATCGGCAGGGAGGGACACTGAAGCTTTCTTT.

This clone came up a few times. The chain recombines TRBV9 with TRBJ2-1; D call uncertain. V lost 0 bases to trimming and J lost 5 bases, with 9 bases between them. The CDR3 has 14 amino acids. The germline V gene has CDR1 SGDLS and CDR2 YYNGEE. The CDR3 reads CASSVGGKNNEQFF. CDR3 coding DNA: TGTGCCAGCAGCGTAGGGGGAAAAAACAATGAGCAGTTCTTC.

This clone showed up just once. The rearrangement joins TRBV7-2 to TRBJ1-5; TRBD1 aligns across 10 bases. Germline V gene sequence: CDR1 SGHTA, CDR2 FQGNSA. V trimming: 5 bases; J trimming: 7 bases; junction bases outside the gene matches: 11. The CDR3 is 16 residues long. For the CDR3, the DNA is TGTGCCAGCAGCACCGCCGAGACAGGGGGCCGACAGCCCCAGCATTTT. It translates to CASSTAETGGRQPQHF.

The rearrangement uses TRBV27 and TRBJ2-2, with 7 bases that match TRBD1. CDR1 and CDR2 (germline): MNHEY, SMNVEV (reference sequence). The CDR3 loop spans 15 amino acids. The V gene end was trimmed by 3 bases and the J gene end by 0 bases; junction bases not matched to a gene: 1. This chain's CDR3 is CASSFQGANTGELFF. CDR3 in DNA: TGTGCCAGCAGTTTCCAGGGGGCGAACACCGGGGAGCTGTTTTTT.

J is TRBJ1-4 and V is TRBV21-1; the table names TRBD1, a call not compared with the DNA. TRBV21-1 is a recognized pseudogene. The CDR3 is made up of 13 amino acids. This chain's CDR3 is CAIRTGGPEKLFF. The CDR3 bases are TGTGCCATAAGGACAGGGGGTCCCGAAAAACTGTTTTTT.